One T cell receptor (beta chain) is described in this entry. No antigen is known for it. The data belong to a study of cytotoxic CD8 clonotypes in ibrutinib-treated CLL. Study observations and caveats: Circulating CD8+ T-cell counts were tracked by baseline clonality, which exceeded that of age-matched healthy donors.

The planned depth of sequencing spanned 1 in 200,000 to 1 in 1 million T cells. Assay used: immunoSEQ multiplex PCR; TCRdb lists only in-frame clones, some missing. The sample lists some 130,000 clones; about 85% were seen once. With cryopreserved PBMCs as the source, 2 to 2.5 micrograms of genomic DNA went to TCR beta libraries. This CDR3 region has 14 residues. V lost 5 bases and J lost 3, with 17 bases in between. The germline V gene has CDR1 SQVTM and CDR2 ANQGSEA. Sequenced here: PBMCs, sampled after 24 months of ibrutinib treatment. The TCR originated in a human donor with chronic lymphocytic leukemia. The rearrangement joins TRBV29-1 to TRBJ2-7; D is possibly TRBD2 (6 bases). The CDR3 spells CSVLRDASFYEQYF. The CDR3 DNA reads TGCAGCGTTCTGCGGGACGCCTCGTTCTACGAGCAGTACTTC.